A selection of T cell receptor beta chains follows, all from one sample in a study of response to subunit inactivated influenza vaccine. TCRdb recomputed calls from the RT-PCR reads with MiXCR, one row per CDR3 protein. The profile shows more than 450,000 distinct CDR3 sequences, approximately 7.6% of them singletons. The input for sequencing was PBMCs from blood, taken roughly 24 months after vaccination. These receptor sequences come from a man aged 50 to 69 who received an inactivated influenza vaccine. CDR3s include the opening cysteine and the closing phenylalanine or tryptophan. D genes are given only for firm matches. Rows may omit the clone size; those that give it use once, few, many or a size class.

cdr3_length j_call d_call v_call clone_size cdr3_aa cdr3_nt
17 TRBJ2-7 TRBD2 TRBV28 . CASSLFSGRASNYEQYF TGTGCCAGCAGCCTCTTTAGCGGGAGGGCATCCAACTACGAGCAGTACTTC
14 TRBJ2-1 TRBD2 TRBV9 . CASSTGLADNEQFF TGTGCCAGCAGCACTGGACTAGCGGACAATGAGCAGTTCTTC
14 TRBJ1-1 . TRBV12-3/TRBV12-4 . CASSSRYKNTEAFF TGTGCCAGCAGTTCAAGGTACAAGAACACTGAAGCTTTCTTT
13 TRBJ2-3 . TRBV9 few CASSVDLGDTQYF TGTGCCAGCAGCGTAGACCTGGGGGATACGCAGTATTTT
18 TRBJ2-2 . TRBV6-5 few CASSNPVTGIANTGELFF TGTGCCAGCAGTAACCCCGTTACAGGGATCGCGAACACCGGGGAGCTGTTTTTT
20 TRBJ2-2 TRBD2 TRBV4-3 few CASSLSLILAGGPNTGELFF TGCGCCAGCAGCCTTAGCTTAATTCTGGCGGGGGGGCCGAACACCGGGGAGCTGTTTTTT
16 TRBJ2-2 . TRBV12-3/TRBV12-4 . CASSLEVHVGIGELFF TGTGCCAGCAGTTTAGAAGTCCACGTCGGGATCGGGGAGCTGTTTTTT
14 TRBJ1-5 TRBD1 TRBV12-3/TRBV12-4 . CASRTGVSNQPQHF TGTGCCAGCAGGACAGGGGTGAGCAATCAGCCCCAGCATTTT
14 TRBJ2-3 TRBD2 TRBV20-1 few CSALGRGRGYTQYF TGCAGTGCCCTAGGGCGGGGGAGGGGCTATACGCAGTATTTT
15 TRBJ2-5 . TRBV15 . CATSPRTWPQETQYF TGTGCCACCAGCCCGCGAACTTGGCCCCAAGAGACCCAGTACTTC
14 TRBJ2-3 . TRBV2 few CASSPALVEGTQYF TGTGCCAGCAGCCCCGCCCTGGTTGAGGGTACGCAGTATTTT
17 TRBJ2-1 TRBD2 TRBV27 . CASSLSSRLAGDNEQFF TGTGCCAGCAGTTTATCATCCCGGCTAGCGGGAGATAATGAGCAGTTCTTC
18 TRBJ2-7 TRBD2 TRBV20-1 . CSARDGVLLAAKPYEQYF TGCAGTGCTAGAGATGGGGTATTACTAGCGGCTAAACCCTACGAGCAGTACTTC
13 TRBJ2-7 TRBD2 TRBV20-1 few CSARLAGGREQYF TGCAGTGCTAGACTAGCGGGAGGGAGGGAGCAGTACTTC
16 TRBJ2-7 . TRBV21-1 few CASSKELAGGPKEQYF TGTGCCAGCAGCAAAGAATTAGCGGGAGGGCCTAAGGAGCAGTACTTC
15 TRBJ2-5 TRBD2 TRBV6-2/TRBV6-3 few CASSYGTSGSLTQYF TGTGCCAGCAGTTACGGGACTAGCGGGTCGCTCACCCAGTACTTC
15 TRBJ2-5 TRBD1 TRBV20-1 many CSASGTGDWEETQYF TGCAGTGCTAGCGGAACAGGGGATTGGGAAGAGACCCAGTACTTC
15 TRBJ2-3 . TRBV2 . CASSVQGLSTDTQYF TGTGCCAGCAGTGTTCAGGGACTTAGCACAGATACGCAGTATTTT
12 TRBJ2-1 . TRBV6-2/TRBV6-3 many CASSYSLNEQFF TGTGCCAGCAGTTACAGCCTCAATGAGCAGTTCTTC
12 TRBJ2-7 . TRBV7-2 many CASSLWGSEQYF TGTGCCAGCAGCTTATGGGGTAGCGAGCAGTACTTC
14 TRBJ1-5 TRBD1 TRBV12-3/TRBV12-4 . CASSTGQGVQPQHF TGTGCCAGCAGTACGGGACAGGGAGTTCAGCCCCAGCATTTT
14 TRBJ1-2 TRBD1 TRBV29-1 few CSVWTGSSNYGYTF TGCAGCGTGTGGACAGGGTCGTCTAACTATGGCTACACCTTC
14 TRBJ2-1 . TRBV20-1 . CSAGASTTYNEQFF TGCAGTGCAGGGGCCTCCACCACCTACAATGAGCAGTTCTTC
14 TRBJ1-5 . TRBV10-2 few CASSEGQGSQPQHF TGCGCCAGCAGTGAGGGGCAGGGAAGTCAGCCCCAGCATTTT
15 TRBJ2-2 TRBD2 TRBV2 few CASSPSTSRAGELFF TGTGCCAGCAGTCCCTCGACTAGCAGGGCCGGGGAGCTGTTTTTT